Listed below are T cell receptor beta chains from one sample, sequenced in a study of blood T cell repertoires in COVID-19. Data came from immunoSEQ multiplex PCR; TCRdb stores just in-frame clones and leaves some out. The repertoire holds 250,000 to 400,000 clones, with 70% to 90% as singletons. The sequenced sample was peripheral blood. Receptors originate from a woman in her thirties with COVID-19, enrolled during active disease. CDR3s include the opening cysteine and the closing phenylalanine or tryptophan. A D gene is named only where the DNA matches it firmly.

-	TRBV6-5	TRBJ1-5	CASSYGHNQPQHF
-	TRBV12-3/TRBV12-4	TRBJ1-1	CASSLQENTEAFF
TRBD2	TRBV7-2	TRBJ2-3	CASSLAFELAGGGDTQYF
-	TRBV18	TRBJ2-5	CASSPGQSQEAQYF
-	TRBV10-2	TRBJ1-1	CASSDPMTGGFGEAFF
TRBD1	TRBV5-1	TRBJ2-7	CASSGTGTGAEQYF
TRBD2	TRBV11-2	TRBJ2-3	CASSLGVAGGTDTQYF
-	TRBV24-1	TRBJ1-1	CATSDGQGKGTEAFF
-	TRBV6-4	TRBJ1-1	CASSVLQGTEAFF
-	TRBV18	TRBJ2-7	CASSPPILESPSYEQYF
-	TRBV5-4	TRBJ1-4	CASRAEDNEKLFF
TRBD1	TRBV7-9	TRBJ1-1	CASSLGGQGNTEAFF
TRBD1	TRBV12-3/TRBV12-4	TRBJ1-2	CASRGQGLPGYTF
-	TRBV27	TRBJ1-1	CASSFSGHRITEAFF
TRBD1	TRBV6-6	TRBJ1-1	CASSYRDRGDTEAFF
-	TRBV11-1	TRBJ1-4	CASSEGQGEEKLFF
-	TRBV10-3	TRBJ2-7	CAISEFVGSSYEQYF
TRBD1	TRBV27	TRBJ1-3	CASGRTGYSGNTIYF
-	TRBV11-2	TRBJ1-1	CASSSGGDTEAFF
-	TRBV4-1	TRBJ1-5	CASSQESHQPQHF
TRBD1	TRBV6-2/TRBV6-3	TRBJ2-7	CASSYPRDRPDFYEQYF
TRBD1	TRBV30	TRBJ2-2	CACQTGVSTGELFF
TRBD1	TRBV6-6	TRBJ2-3	CASSSTRQGSTDTQYF
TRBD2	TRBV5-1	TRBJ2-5	CASSLPGLAGSGETQYF
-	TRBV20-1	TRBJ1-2	CSASPPPGDYNYGYTF
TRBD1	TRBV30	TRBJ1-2	CAWRARDSYGYTF
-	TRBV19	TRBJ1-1	CASRVASNTEAFF
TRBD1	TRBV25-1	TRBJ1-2	CASSLSRTGALKGYTF
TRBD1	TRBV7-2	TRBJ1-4	CASSPGQINEKLFF
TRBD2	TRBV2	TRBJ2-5	CASRSTSQQETQYF
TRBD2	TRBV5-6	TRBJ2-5	CASSLGLAGPYQETQYF
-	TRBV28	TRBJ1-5	CASSFAPDSSNQPQHF
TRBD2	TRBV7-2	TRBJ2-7	CASSPLAGGLPNYYEQYF
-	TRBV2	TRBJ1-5	CASSVRGRQPQHF
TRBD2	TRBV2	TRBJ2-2	CASKRLAGNTGELFF
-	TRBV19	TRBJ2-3	CASSSLLRDTQYF
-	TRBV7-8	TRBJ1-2	CASSFESNGYTF
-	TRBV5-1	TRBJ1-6	CASSLNIWGRNSPLHF
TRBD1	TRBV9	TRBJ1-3	CASSTRTGLSGNTIYF
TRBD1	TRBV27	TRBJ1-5	CASSRGQGYQPQHF
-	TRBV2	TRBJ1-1	CASGVDFEAFF
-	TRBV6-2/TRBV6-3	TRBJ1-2	CASSYGWGYTF
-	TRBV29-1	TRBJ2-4	CSVEDAEGIDIQYF
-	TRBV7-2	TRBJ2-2	CASSLDLTLGAGELFF